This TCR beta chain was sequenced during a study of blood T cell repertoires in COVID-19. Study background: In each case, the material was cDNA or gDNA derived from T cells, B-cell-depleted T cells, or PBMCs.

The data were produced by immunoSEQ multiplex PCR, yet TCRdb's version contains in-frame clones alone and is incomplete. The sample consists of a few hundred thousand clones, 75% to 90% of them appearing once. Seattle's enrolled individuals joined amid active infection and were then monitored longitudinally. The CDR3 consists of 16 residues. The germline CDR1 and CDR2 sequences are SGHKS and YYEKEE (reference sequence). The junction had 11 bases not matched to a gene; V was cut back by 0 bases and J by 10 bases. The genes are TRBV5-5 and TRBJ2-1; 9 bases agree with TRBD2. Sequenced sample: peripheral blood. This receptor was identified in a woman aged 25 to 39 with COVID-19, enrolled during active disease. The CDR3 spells CASSLGYAGGPEEQFF. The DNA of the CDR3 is TGTGCCAGCAGCTTGGGTTACGCGGGAGGGCCGGAGGAGCAGTTCTTC.